The clone carrying this T cell receptor (beta chain) was found once. This record belongs to a study of blood T cell repertoires in COVID-19. V shed 5 bases, J shed 6 bases, and the junction held 1 base outside the gene matches. Germline CDR1 and CDR2: SNHLY and FYNNEI. The CDR3 runs 14 residues. Assay: immunoSEQ multiplex PCR; the TCRdb copy retains only in-frame clones and omits some. The data contain tens of thousands of clones, 90% of them singletons. The sequenced material came from peripheral blood. This receptor was identified in an elderly woman with active COVID-19. This chain joins TRBV2 and TRBJ2-3; the match to TRBD2 covers 14 bases. The CDR3 nucleotides are TGTGCCAGCAGTAGGACTAGCGGGGGGGATACGCAGTATTTT. Protein product: CASSRTSGGDTQYF.